This entry lists 23 T cell receptor beta chains sequenced from one sample in a study of control samples from healthy donors and cancer patients. This table comes from immunoSEQ multiplex PCR, and its TCRdb copy is limited to in-frame clones, with some not included. The sample consists of some 150,000 clones, about 93% of them appearing once. Specimen: blood. The receptor source for this set is a man aged 50 to 60 in good health.

This rearrangement joins TRBV6-1 to TRBJ1-5; D is unresolved. The CDR3 length is 14 residues. Trimming left V 3 bases short and J 6 bases short, with 12 bases between. Germline values: CDR1 MNHNS, CDR2 SASEGT. CDR3 loop: CASSEPGTVQPQHF. Written as DNA, the CDR3 is TGTGCCAGCAGTGAGCCCGGAACAGTTCAGCCCCAGCATTTT.

This chain uses TRBV7-3 with TRBJ2-3; 9 bases agree with TRBD2. This CDR3 is 16 amino acids long. Germline values: CDR1 SGHTA, CDR2 FQGTGA. After removal of 2 bases from V and 4 bases from J, the junction contained 7 bases not matched to a gene. This CDR3 reads CASSLGRLAGADTQYF. The DNA of the CDR3 is TGTGCCAGCAGCTTAGGGCGGTTAGCGGGGGCAGATACGCAGTATTTT.

The chain couples TRBV3-1 (or the pseudogene TRBV3-2) to TRBJ2-3; TRBD2 aligns across 11 bases. Trimming removed 5 bases from V and 2 bases from J; junction bases left unmatched: 15. Germline V gene data show CDR1 as LGHDT and CDR2 as YNNKEL (reference sequence). The CDR3 has 19 residues. The CDR3 region is CASSETSGSLLGTTDTQYF. CDR3 nucleotide sequence: TGTGCCAGCAGCGAAACTAGCGGGAGCCTCCTGGGGACCACAGATACGCAGTATTTT.

In its sample, this clone was seen once. The V and J genes are TRBV20-1 and TRBJ1-5; possible D gene TRBD1, 5 bases. Germline V gives CDR1 DFQATT, CDR2 SNEGSKA (reference sequence). Deletions cut 3 bases from V and 1 base from J, with 7 bases between. The CDR3 length is 13 residues. CDR3 protein: CSASRDSNQPQHF. The DNA for the CDR3 is TGCAGTGCTAGTAGGGACAGCAATCAGCCCCAGCATTTT.

The chain carries TRBV6-6 and TRBJ1-1, with D unresolved. This CDR3 region has 12 residues. Germline-derived CDR1 and CDR2 are MNHNY and SVGAGI (reference sequence). V dropped 0 bases and J dropped 6 bases, with 5 bases sitting between them. The DNA of the CDR3 is TGTGCCAGCAGTTACTCCTTTGCTGAAGCTTTCTTT. Translated: CASSYSFAEAFF.

V gene TRBV11-2 combines with J gene TRBJ2-1, with 8 bases lining up with TRBD2. This CDR3 has 15 amino acids. Germline assignment: CDR1 SGHAT and CDR2 FQNNGV. The junction had 2 bases not matched to a gene; V was cut back by 4 bases and J by 0 bases. DNA for the CDR3: TGTGCCAGCAGCTCCGGGACTAGCTCCTACAATGAGCAGTTCTTC. It is translated as CASSSGTSSYNEQFF.

The chain uses TRBV14 and TRBJ2-5; a possible D gene is TRBD1 (5 bases). Between the trimmed V and J ends, which lost 6 bases and 5 bases, there was a span of 16 bases. CDR3 length: 14 amino acids. Germline V lookup: CDR1 SGHDN, CDR2 FVKESK. The CDR3 protein is CASSLSGPRETQYF. The DNA for the CDR3 is TGTGCCAGCAGTCTCTCAGGGCCCCGGGAGACCCAGTACTTC.

The gene calls are TRBV18 and TRBJ1-5, with D possibly being TRBD1 (5 bases). The CDR3 length is 13 residues. Germline CDR1 reads KGHSH; CDR2 reads LQKENI. Trimming took off 5 bases at V and 5 bases at J, with 10 bases between the two ends. The CDR3 bases are TGTGCCAGCTCAGCCCAGGGACATCAGCCCCAGCATTTT. Amino acids: CASSAQGHQPQHF.

The rearrangement uses TRBV10-1 and TRBJ2-1; 9 bases fit TRBD1. The CDR3 length is 15 residues. The V segment lost 6 bases and the J segment 3 bases; nucleotides outside the gene matches: 6. Germline V lookup: CDR1 WNHNN, CDR2 SYGVQD (reference sequence). The CDR3 reads CASSAGTGYYNEQFF. As DNA, the CDR3 is TGCGCCAGCAGCGCCGGGACAGGGTACTACAATGAGCAGTTCTTC.

CDR3 region: CASSLIFGGPNGNTIYF. The CDR3, as DNA: TGTGCCAGCAGCTTGATTTTTGGGGGACCTAATGGAAACACCATATATTTT. The chain employs TRBV5-6 and TRBJ1-3; D is perhaps TRBD1 (5 bases). Germline-derived CDR1 and CDR2 are SGHDT and YYEEEE. The CDR3 loop spans 17 amino acids. V lost 1 base to trimming and J lost 3 bases, with 17 bases between them.

The rearrangement links TRBV5-1 to TRBJ2-3; D perhaps matches TRBD1 (5 bases). The V end lost 4 bases, the J end lost 2 bases, and 17 bases lay between the germline ends. CDR1 is SGHRS and CDR2 is YFSETQ in the germline V gene. The CDR3 is made up of 16 amino acids. The CDR3 loop reads CASSPRTFIDTDTQYF. For the CDR3, the DNA is TGCGCCAGCAGCCCAAGGACATTCATCGACACAGATACGCAGTATTTT.

This clone appeared a single time. The chain has TRBV19 and TRBJ2-6; tentative D call: TRBD1 (5 bases). This CDR3 has 14 amino acids. CDR1 LNHDA and CDR2 SQIVND come from the germline V gene (reference sequence). Trimming removed 8 bases at V and 3 bases at J, with 11 bases between. The CDR3 is CASQGGIGANVLTF. For the CDR3, the DNA is TGTGCCAGTCAGGGTGGGATTGGGGCCAACGTCCTGACTTTC.

This clone was recorded once. The genes are TRBV2 and TRBJ2-2; a weak D match, TRBD2 (5 bases). The CDR3 has 13 amino acids. Trimming cost V 8 bases and J 5 bases, with 12 bases left between them. Germline V CDR1 and CDR2: SNHLY, FYNNEI. The CDR3 loop reads CASRTRETGELFF. The CDR3 DNA follows: TGTGCCAGCCGTACTAGGGAGACCGGGGAGCTGTTTTTT.

The chain employs TRBV6-1 and TRBJ2-7; D remains ambiguous. Trimming removed 2 bases from V and 5 bases from J, with 10 bases in between. The CDR3 runs to 13 residues. CDR1 is MNHNS, CDR2 SASEGT, per germline. For the CDR3, the DNA is TGTGCCAGCAGTGAACGTGGGTCCCACGAGCAGTACTTC. Translating gives CASSERGSHEQYF.

This chain joins TRBV28 and TRBJ2-1; 8 bases are a match to TRBD2. The germline gives CDR1 MDHEN, CDR2 SYDVKM. J was trimmed by 6 bases and V by 7 bases; bases with no gene match: 8. This CDR3 spans 14 amino acids. The CDR3 DNA reads as TGTGCCAGCAATCCAGCGGGAGCACTCAATGAGCAGTTCTTC. It codes for CASNPAGALNEQFF.

The chain recombines TRBV21-1 with TRBJ1-3; the D call of TRBD1 is as the table states it, not checked on the DNA. TRBV21-1 is a pseudogene locus. The CDR3 length is 14 residues. The CDR3 DNA is TGTGCCAGCAGCAAGGGACAGGTCGGAAACACCATATATTTT. The encoded protein is CASSKGQVGNTIYF.

The V call is TRBV28, the J call TRBJ2-1; 8 bases line up with TRBD1. Germline V gene lookup returns CDR1 MDHEN and CDR2 SYDVKM. The CDR3 sequence is 14 residues long. V trimming: 4 bases; J trimming: 8 bases; junction bases outside the gene matches: 7. DNA of the CDR3: TGTGCCAGCAGTTCGGGCAGGGGGCTGGATGAGCAGTTCTTC. Protein sequence: CASSSGRGLDEQFF.

The sample holds one count of this clone. The V and J genes are TRBV5-6 and TRBJ2-1; no definite D call. The CDR3 loop spans 11 amino acids. CDR1 is SGHDT and CDR2 is YYEEEE in the germline V gene. Trimming removed 4 bases at V and 4 bases at J, with 3 bases between. The CDR3 coding sequence is TGTGCCAGCAGCGAGTACAATGAGCAGTTCTTC. Translated: CASSEYNEQFF. The complete variable domain, with remaining parts taken from reference TRBV5-6 and TRBJ2-1, reads DAGVTQSPTHLIKTRGQQVTLRCSPKSGHDTVSWYQQALGQGPQFIFQYYEEEERQRGNFPDRFSGHQFPNYSSELNVNALLLGDSALYLCASSEYNEQFFGPGTRLTVL.

V usage is TRBV18 and J usage is TRBJ1-3, with D unresolved. Germline V gives CDR1 KGHSH, CDR2 LQKENI. V dropped 6 bases and J dropped 4 bases, with 7 bases sitting between them. The CDR3 consists of 12 residues. The CDR3 protein is CASSPRGNTIYF. CDR3 DNA sequence: TGTGCCAGCTCGCCCCGGGGAAACACCATATATTTT.

J is TRBJ2-1 and V is TRBV11-2, with 9 bases fitting TRBD1. J gave up 0 bases and V 3 bases, and 0 bases lay outside the gene matches. The CDR3 is 15 amino acids. Germline CDR1 is SGHAT and CDR2 is FQNNGV. The CDR3 bases are TGTGCCAGCAGCTTGGGACAGGGCTCCTACAATGAGCAGTTCTTC. Translating it yields CASSLGQGSYNEQFF. Together with reference TRBV11-2 and TRBJ2-1, the CDR3 gives the full variable domain: EAGVAQSPRYKIIEKRQSVAFWCNPISGHATLYWYQQILGQGPKLLIQFQNNGVVDDSQLPKDRFSAERLKGVDSTLKIQPAKLEDSAVYLCASSLGQGSYNEQFFGPGTRLTVL.

Only one count was recorded for this clone. V is TRBV19 and J is TRBJ2-3; D gene ambiguous. Trimming removed 5 bases from V and 2 bases from J, with 8 bases in between. The CDR3 runs 13 residues. Looked up from germline, CDR1 is LNHDA and CDR2 is SQIVND (reference sequence). The CDR3 coding sequence is TGTGCCAGTAGTTCGTCTTTCACAGATACGCAGTATTTT. This gives the protein CASSSSFTDTQYF.

The chain combines TRBV5-1 with TRBJ2-5, with TRBD2 matching 14 bases. Germline values: CDR1 SGHRS, CDR2 YFSETQ. The CDR3 has 16 residues. The trim removed 4 bases at V and 5 bases at J, leaving 7 bases unmatched. CDR3 residues: CASSKLGLAGGETQYF. The CDR3 region has the DNA TGCGCCAGCAGCAAACTAGGACTAGCGGGAGGCGAGACCCAGTACTTC.

This clone is a singleton in its sample. V and J are TRBV5-4 and TRBJ2-5; D perhaps matches TRBD2 (6 bases). Trimming took 0 bases from V and 1 from J, leaving 16 bases between them. Germline CDR1 and CDR2: SGHNT and YYREEE (reference sequence). This CDR3 region has 17 residues. CDR3 in DNA: TGTGCCAGCAGCTTGGGGGCCGGGGCGGGGATCCAAGAGACCCAGTACTTC. Its protein product is CASSLGAGAGIQETQYF.